The source of this TCR beta chain is a study of beta chain features in type 1 diabetes. Study-wide background: Patients were similar to healthy donors in age and gender (as well as in cell yields).

V lost 6 bases to trimming and J lost 0 bases, with 16 bases between them. Germline-derived CDR1 and CDR2 are SGHTA and FQGNSA. The CDR3 totals 16 residues. What was sequenced were expressed TCRB transcripts, since all of the isolated RNA had been reverse transcribed. Some clones are missing from TCRdb's copy, which holds only in-frame ones; the method was immunoSEQ multiplex PCR. The sample carries around 650,000 clones, 9.5% to 15% recorded once. Study results and caveats: A definitive answer on HLA type influencing TCRB rearrangement was not reached here. A moderate, significant TCRB CDR3 shortening appeared in type 1 diabetes across four CD4+ subsets. VDJ junctions in type 1 diabetes patients carried more deletions and fewer insertions. The naive, central memory and Treg TCRB repertoires of patients appeared to be more similar to one another than those of healthy donors.

For this clone: Its antigen remains unidentified.

The sequence came from a man younger than 45 with type 1 diabetes. Sequencing was done on a sample of naive CD4+ T cells from blood. The rearrangement links TRBV7-2 to TRBJ2-3; D is possibly TRBD1 or TRBD2 (6 bases each). CDR3 protein: CASRPTGTSSTDTQYF. The DNA of the CDR3 is TGTGCCAGCAGACCCACAGGGACTTCTAGCACAGATACGCAGTATTTT.